This T cell receptor beta chain was identified during a study of blood T cell repertoires in COVID-19. On the study more broadly: Samples came from the United States, Italy and Spain, spanning acute and convalescent COVID-19.

Trimming stripped 8 bases from V and 9 bases from J, with 23 bases between. CDR1 is GTSNPN and CDR2 is SVGIG in the germline V gene (reference sequence). This CDR3 has 14 amino acids. Under the authors' procedure: Estimated nucleated cell counts came from reference gene primer amplification. Data came from immunoSEQ multiplex PCR; TCRdb stores just in-frame clones and leaves some out. For V, J and clone size, that table is used; D and trimming come from the DNA. Of approximately 250,000 clones listed, roughly 83% are singletons. Material for sequencing was peripheral blood. V usage is TRBV30 and J usage is TRBJ2-1, with D perhaps TRBD1 or TRBD2 (5 bases each). This TCR was recovered from a man in his sixties who had recovered from COVID-19. The CDR3 DNA reads TGTGCCCGGGGCGGGCTAGCTGCAAATAGTGAGCAGTTCTTC. Translating gives CARGGLAANSEQFF.